The 11 T cell receptor beta chains below all came from one sample that was sequenced in a study of T cells expressing NK-cell markers. With the 5' RACE reads reprocessed, TCRdb shows one record per CDR3 protein and no DNA. The listing contains a few hundred thousand distinct CDR3 sequences. Material: blood T cells: a sorted CD56 or NKG2C T cell subset, CD4+ or CD8+ T cells, or bulk PBMC T cells (not recorded which). Receptors originate from a man between 18 and 35 years old in good health.

CDR3 in amino acids: CASSWSVLAGDTQYF. The J gene is TRBJ2-3, the V gene TRBV5-4; as DNA is missing, the TRBD2 call by TCRdb cannot be tested. Looked up from germline, CDR1 is SGHNT and CDR2 is YYREEE (reference sequence). The CDR3 covers 15 residues.

The chain links TRBV18 to TRBJ2-1. This CDR3 contains 16 residues. The germline V gene encodes CDR1 KGHSH and CDR2 LQKENI. CDR3: CASSPPAGWAVNEQFF.

The V gene is TRBV7-9, the J gene TRBJ2-3; no DNA is available, so the TRBD1 call from TCRdb remains unchecked. The germline V gene has CDR1 SEHNR and CDR2 FQNEAQ (reference sequence). This CDR3 is built from 12 residues. The CDR3 reads CASSVSGYTQYF. The entire variable domain, with the rest obtained from reference TRBV7-9 and TRBJ2-3, is as follows: DTGVSQNPRHKITKRGQNVTFRCDPISEHNRLYWYRQTLGQGPEFLTYFQNEAQLEKSRLLSDRFSAERPKGSFSTLEIQRTEQGDSAMYLCASSVSGYTQYFGPGTRLTVL.

V usage is TRBV6-1 and J usage is TRBJ2-5; TCRdb calls TRBD1, which cannot be checked without DNA. The germline gives CDR1 MNHNS, CDR2 SASEGT. This CDR3 has 14 residues. This CDR3 reads CAIGNRGIRETQYF.

The CDR3 region is CASSLAAVGVAANEQFF. The chain uses TRBV7-2 and TRBJ2-1; as DNA is missing, the TRBD2 call by TCRdb cannot be tested. Germline V gives CDR1 SGHTA, CDR2 FQGNSA. CDR3 length: 17 residues.

The rearrangement joins TRBV15 to TRBJ2-1; TCRdb selects TRBD2, and the lack of DNA leaves this call unchecked. In germline, CDR1 is LNHNV, CDR2 YYDKDF (reference sequence). The CDR3 spans 15 residues. The CDR3 is CATSSGTSVDNEQFF.

J is TRBJ2-6 and V is TRBV25-1; TCRdb gives TRBD1 as the D gene, but with no DNA this cannot be confirmed. The CDR3 runs 19 residues. Germline CDR1 MGHDK, CDR2 SYGVNS. The CDR3 loop is CASSELTGDLVERANVLTF.

The chain recombines TRBV6-5 with TRBJ1-6. Looked up from germline, CDR1 is MNHEY and CDR2 is SVGAGI. CDR3 length: 12 amino acids. The CDR3 sequence is CASSYPRSPLHF.

The rearrangement uses TRBV9 and TRBJ2-1; the D gene TCRdb calls, TRBD2, cannot be checked with no DNA. CDR1 and CDR2 from the germline V gene are SGDLS and YYNGEE. This CDR3 comprises 18 residues. CDR3 in amino acids: CASSPISGRVSSYNEQFF.

The chain has TRBV25-1 and TRBJ2-4; TCRdb's D call of TRBD2 is untestable without DNA. Looked up from germline, CDR1 is MGHDK and CDR2 is SYGVNS. The CDR3 length is 16 residues. CDR3 in amino acids: CASSHGKPWGQNIQYF.

This chain's CDR3 is CASSLASWDEQFF. The chain carries TRBV27 and TRBJ2-1; TCRdb picks TRBD2, but there is no DNA to check that call. The CDR3 runs 13 residues. Per germline, CDR1 MNHEY and CDR2 SMNVEV (reference sequence).